The entry that follows covers one TCR beta chain sequence. This record comes from a study of blood T cell repertoires in COVID-19. Some clones are missing from TCRdb's copy, which holds only in-frame ones; the method was immunoSEQ multiplex PCR. The repertoire holds fewer than 200,000 clones, with roughly 85% as singletons. The junction had 4 bases not matched to a gene; V was cut back by 6 bases and J by 14 bases. The CDR3 length is 12 residues. The genes are TRBV12-3 or TRBV12-4 and TRBJ2-2; 12 bases match TRBD2. Sequencing was performed on peripheral blood. This TCR came from a woman of 80 years or more with acute or convalescent COVID-19. CDR3 sequence: CASSSSGRALFF. CDR3 sequence (DNA): TGTGCCAGCAGCTCTAGCGGGAGGGCACTGTTTTTT.